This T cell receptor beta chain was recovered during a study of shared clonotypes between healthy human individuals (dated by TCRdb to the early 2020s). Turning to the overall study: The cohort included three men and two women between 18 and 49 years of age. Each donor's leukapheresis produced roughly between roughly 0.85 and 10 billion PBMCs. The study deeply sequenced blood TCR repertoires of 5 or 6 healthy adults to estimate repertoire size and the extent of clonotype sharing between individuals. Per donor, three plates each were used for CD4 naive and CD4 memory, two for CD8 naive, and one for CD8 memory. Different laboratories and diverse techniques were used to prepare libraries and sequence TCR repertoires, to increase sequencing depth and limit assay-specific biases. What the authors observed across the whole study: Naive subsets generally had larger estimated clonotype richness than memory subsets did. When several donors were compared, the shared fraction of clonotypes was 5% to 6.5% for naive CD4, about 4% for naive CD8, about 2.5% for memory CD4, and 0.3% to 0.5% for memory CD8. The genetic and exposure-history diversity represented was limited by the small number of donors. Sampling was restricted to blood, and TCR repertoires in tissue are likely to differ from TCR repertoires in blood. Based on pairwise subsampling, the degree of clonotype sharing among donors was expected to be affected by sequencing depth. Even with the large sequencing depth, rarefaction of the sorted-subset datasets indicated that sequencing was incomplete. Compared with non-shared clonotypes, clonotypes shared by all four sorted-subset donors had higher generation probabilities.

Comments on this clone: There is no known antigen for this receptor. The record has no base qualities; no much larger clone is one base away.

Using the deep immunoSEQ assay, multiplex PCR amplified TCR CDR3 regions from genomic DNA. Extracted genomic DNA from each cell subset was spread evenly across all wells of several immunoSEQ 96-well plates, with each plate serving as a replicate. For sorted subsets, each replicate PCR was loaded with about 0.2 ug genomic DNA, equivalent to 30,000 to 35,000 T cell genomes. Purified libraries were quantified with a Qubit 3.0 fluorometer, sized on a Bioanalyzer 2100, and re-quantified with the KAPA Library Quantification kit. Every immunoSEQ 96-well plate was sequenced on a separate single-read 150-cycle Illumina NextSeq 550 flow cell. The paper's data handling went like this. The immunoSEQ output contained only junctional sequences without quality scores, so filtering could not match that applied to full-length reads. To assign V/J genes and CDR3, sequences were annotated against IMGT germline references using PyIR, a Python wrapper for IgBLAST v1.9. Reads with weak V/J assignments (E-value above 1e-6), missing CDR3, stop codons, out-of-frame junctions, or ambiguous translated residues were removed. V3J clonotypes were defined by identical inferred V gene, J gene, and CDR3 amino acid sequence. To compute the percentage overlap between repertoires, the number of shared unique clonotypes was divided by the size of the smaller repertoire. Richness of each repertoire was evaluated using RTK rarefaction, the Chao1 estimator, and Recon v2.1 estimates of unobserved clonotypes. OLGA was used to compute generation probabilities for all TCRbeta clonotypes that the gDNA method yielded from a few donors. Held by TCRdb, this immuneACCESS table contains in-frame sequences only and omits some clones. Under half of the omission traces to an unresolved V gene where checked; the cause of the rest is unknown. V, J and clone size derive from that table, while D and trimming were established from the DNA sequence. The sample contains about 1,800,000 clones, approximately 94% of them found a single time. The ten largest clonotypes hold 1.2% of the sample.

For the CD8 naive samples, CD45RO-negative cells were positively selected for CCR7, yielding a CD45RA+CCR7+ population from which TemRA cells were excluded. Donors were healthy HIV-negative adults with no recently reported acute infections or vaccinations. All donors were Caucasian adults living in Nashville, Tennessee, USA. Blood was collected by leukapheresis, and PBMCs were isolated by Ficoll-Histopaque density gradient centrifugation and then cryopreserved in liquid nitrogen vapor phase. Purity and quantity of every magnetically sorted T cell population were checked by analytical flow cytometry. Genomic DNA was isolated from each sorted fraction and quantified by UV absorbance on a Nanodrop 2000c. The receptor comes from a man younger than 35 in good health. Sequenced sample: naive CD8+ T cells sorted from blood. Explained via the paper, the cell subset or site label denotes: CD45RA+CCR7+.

In nucleotide form, the sequence is TGCGCCAGCAGCTTTTGGGGGGAAGACGAGCAGTACTTC. It encodes CASSFWGEDEQYF. The sequence joins TRBV5-1 to TRBJ2-7; a weak D assignment points to TRBD2 (6 bases agree). V and J are truncated by 2 bases and 5 bases respectively, leaving an intervening sequence of 11 bases. The CDR3 numbers 13 residues from cysteine through phenylalanine. Just the 39-base CDR3 DNA is kept, in frame starting at base 1. For CDR1 and CDR2, the germline V gene lists SGHRS and YFSETQ.